This entry describes one T cell receptor beta chain. Its antigen is still unknown. The data were obtained in a study of T cell repertoires in cytomegalovirus infection. Study-wide context: Both a matching HLA type and CMV infection were indicated by public TCR beta signatures. Study observations and caveats: In two of eight donors, the top clonotype was HLA-C-restricted CMV-specific. Cumulative public TCR beta family frequency identified carriers of CMV plus the relevant HLA.

One entry per CDR3 protein, called by TCRdb with MiXCR from the reads. Of about 130,000 distinct CDR3 sequences in the sample, roughly 8.2% were seen once. The receptor was isolated from a human donor in good health (CMV status not recorded). Some clones in this sample may be carry-over from other donors' samples. What was sequenced was PBMCs.

CDR3 loop: CASSSPGRGRKETQYF. The CDR3 DNA follows: TGTGCCAGCAGCTCGCCCGGGAGGGGGAGAAAAGAGACCCAGTACTTC. The rearrangement uses TRBV7-3 and TRBJ2-5, with 8 bases identical to TRBD2. This CDR3 has 16 amino acids. Germline V CDR1 and CDR2: SGHTA, FQGTGA. Trimming at V came to 4 bases and at J to 3 bases, leaving 10 bases not matched to a gene.